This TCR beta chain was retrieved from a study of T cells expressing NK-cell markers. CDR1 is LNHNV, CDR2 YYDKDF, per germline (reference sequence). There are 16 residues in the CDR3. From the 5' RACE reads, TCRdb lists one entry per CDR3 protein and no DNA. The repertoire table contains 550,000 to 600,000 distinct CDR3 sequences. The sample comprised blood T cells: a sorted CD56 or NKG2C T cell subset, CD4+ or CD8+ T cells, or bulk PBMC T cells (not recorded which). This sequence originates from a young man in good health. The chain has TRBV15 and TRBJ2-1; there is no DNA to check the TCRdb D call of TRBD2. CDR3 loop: CATSRSDLPRHNEQFF.